A selection of T cell receptor beta chains follows, all from one sample in a study of blood T cell repertoires in COVID-19. Produced via immunoSEQ multiplex PCR; TCRdb's table is partial and in-frame only. The table lists about 140,000 clones, roughly 86% of them singletons. Sequences were obtained from PBMCs or T cells enriched from blood (not recorded which). These receptors originate from a woman aged 45-60 years with acute COVID-19. Both conserved end residues are part of each CDR3. D genes are given only for firm matches. For some rows the clone size is stated as once, few or many, or as a class when expanded; others skip it.

j_call clone_size d_call v_call cdr3_length cdr3_aa cdr3_nt
TRBJ1-6 NA NA TRBV5-6 14 CASSLTAFDSPLHF TGTGCCAGCAGCCTCACAGCTTTTGATTCACCCCTCCACTTT
TRBJ2-7 NA NA TRBV24-1 14 CATTPDRYPYEQYF TGTGCCACCACTCCCGACAGGTACCCCTACGAGCAGTACTTC
TRBJ2-7 NA NA TRBV11-2 14 CASSLVGGSYEQYF TGTGCCAGCAGCTTAGTTGGGGGGTCCTACGAGCAGTACTTC
TRBJ1-2 NA NA TRBV7-8 13 CASSLGYRDGYTF TGTGCCAGCAGCTTAGGCTACAGGGATGGCTACACCTTC
TRBJ2-7 NA NA TRBV21-1 22 CASSNGVFSGRALDLVASEQYF TGTGCCAGCAGCAACGGGGTCTTTAGCGGGAGGGCCTTAGATTTAGTGGCGAGCGAGCAGTACTTC
TRBJ1-3 NA NA TRBV5-1 16 CASSFDGKGGGNTIYF TGCGCCAGCAGCTTCGACGGGAAAGGGGGTGGAAACACCATATATTTT
TRBJ2-3 NA TRBD2 TRBV9 19 CASSVAPGTSGRGTDTQYF TGTGCCAGCAGCGTAGCCCCCGGGACTAGCGGGAGGGGCACAGATACGCAGTATTTT
TRBJ2-5 NA TRBD1 TRBV6-5 15 CASSLLPGQQETQYF TGTGCCAGCAGCTTACTTCCGGGACAGCAAGAGACCCAGTACTTC
TRBJ2-3 NA NA TRBV19 15 CASRRGGPGADTQYF TGTGCCAGTAGAAGGGGAGGGCCAGGGGCAGATACGCAGTATTTT
TRBJ1-5 NA TRBD1 TRBV24-1 16 CATSEGTGPEGQPQHF TGTGCCACCAGTGAGGGGACAGGACCAGAGGGTCAGCCCCAGCATTTT
TRBJ1-2 NA NA TRBV3-1/TRBV3-2 14 CASSLRTPTYGYTF TGTGCCAGCAGCCTCAGGACACCGACCTATGGCTACACCTTC
TRBJ1-5 few TRBD1 TRBV6-6 15 CASSRDRGGNQPQHF TGTGCCAGCAGTCGTGACAGGGGAGGAAATCAGCCCCAGCATTTT
TRBJ2-3 NA NA TRBV5-1 14 CASSLATFTDTQYF TGCGCCAGCAGCTTGGCCACTTTCACAGATACGCAGTATTTT
TRBJ2-3 NA NA TRBV27 16 CASSPLAGVGGGPQYF TGTGCCAGCAGTCCGCTAGCCGGGGTTGGGGGAGGACCGCAGTATTTT
TRBJ2-7 NA NA TRBV7-9 13 CASSYGSPYEQYF TGTGCCAGCAGCTATGGCTCCCCCTACGAGCAGTACTTC
TRBJ2-5 NA NA TRBV7-7 15 CASSLAGLKGETQYF TGTGCCAGCAGCTTAGCGGGACTGAAGGGGGAGACCCAGTACTTC
TRBJ1-4 NA NA TRBV19 14 CASSRTGTNEKLFF TGTGCCAGTAGTAGGACTGGGACTAATGAAAAACTGTTTTTT
TRBJ2-7 NA TRBD1 TRBV6-5 16 CASSYSYGTGIYEQYF TGTGCCAGCAGTTACTCGTACGGGACAGGGATCTACGAGCAGTACTTC
TRBJ1-2 few TRBD1 TRBV16 13 CASGRTGSYGYTF TGTGCCAGCGGTCGGACAGGGAGCTATGGCTACACCTTC
TRBJ1-1 NA NA TRBV30 13 CAWTVTANTEAFF TGTGCCTGGACCGTAACAGCGAACACTGAAGCTTTCTTT
TRBJ2-3 once NA TRBV19 15 CASSIGRRPTDTQYF TGTGCCAGTAGTATCGGTCGGCGGCCCACAGATACGCAGTATTTT
TRBJ2-3 NA TRBD2 TRBV6-5 15 CASRGGSGEVDTQYF TGTGCCAGCAGGGGGGGGAGCGGGGAGGTAGATACGCAGTATTTT
TRBJ2-5 few NA TRBV2 15 CASSDLERIGETQYF TGTGCCAGCAGCGACCTTGAGCGGATAGGGGAGACCCAGTACTTC
TRBJ2-7 NA NA TRBV10-1 14 CASSEGGARYEQYF TGCGCCAGCAGTGAAGGAGGAGCCCGCTACGAGCAGTACTTC
TRBJ2-1 NA NA TRBV11-3 14 CASSSRPGANEQFF TGTGCCAGCAGCAGCAGACCAGGGGCTAATGAGCAGTTCTTC
TRBJ2-1 once NA TRBV9 15 CASSAPSGIHNEQFF TGTGCCAGCAGCGCACCCTCGGGAATCCACAATGAGCAGTTCTTC
TRBJ1-1 once NA TRBV24-1 13 CATSESGSPVAFF TGTGCCACCAGTGAGTCCGGGAGCCCGGTAGCTTTCTTT
TRBJ2-7 once NA TRBV1 13 CTSSQEGTYEQYF TGCACCAGCAGCCAAGAAGGGACTTACGAGCAGTACTTC
TRBJ2-3 NA TRBD2 TRBV6-5 13 CASTGLAEGMQYF TGTGCCAGCACCGGACTAGCGGAGGGGATGCAGTATTTT
TRBJ1-5 NA TRBD1 TRBV3-1/TRBV3-2 15 CASSPRRGSNQPQHF TGTGCCAGCAGCCCTCGCAGGGGGAGCAATCAGCCCCAGCATTTT
TRBJ2-3 NA TRBD1 TRBV7-9 14 CASSFLQGADTQYF TGTGCCAGCAGCTTCCTCCAGGGGGCAGATACGCAGTATTTT
TRBJ2-3 NA TRBD2 TRBV24-1 18 CATSDLDPLSGFTDTQYF TGTGCCACCAGTGATCTAGATCCCCTTAGCGGGTTCACAGATACGCAGTATTTT
TRBJ1-3 NA NA TRBV4-3 13 CASSLNSGNTIYF TGCGCCAGCAGCCTTAACTCTGGAAACACCATATATTTT
TRBJ2-7 NA NA TRBV7-9 16 CASSTLSGTNSYEQYF TGTGCCAGCAGCACCCTGAGCGGGACAAACTCCTACGAGCAGTACTTC
TRBJ1-6 NA TRBD1 TRBV19 14 CASKRTGGNSPLHF TGTGCCAGTAAAAGGACAGGGGGCAATTCACCCCTCCACTTT
TRBJ1-1 NA TRBD1 TRBV5-4 15 CASSLEKGANTEAFF TGTGCCAGCAGCTTGGAGAAGGGGGCCAACACTGAAGCTTTCTTT
TRBJ2-3 NA TRBD2 TRBV5-4 15 CASSPRLASADTQYF TGTGCCAGCAGCCCACGACTAGCCTCCGCAGATACGCAGTATTTT
TRBJ2-7 once NA TRBV19 14 CASSTLTVSYEQYF TGTGCCAGTAGTACTTTGACAGTTTCCTACGAGCAGTACTTC
TRBJ2-7 NA TRBD1 TRBV2 13 CASSYQTGGEQYF TGTGCCAGCAGTTATCAGACAGGGGGCGAGCAGTACTTC
TRBJ1-1 NA TRBD1 TRBV6-5 13 CASSLGQLTEAFF TGTGCCAGCAGCTTGGGACAGCTCACTGAAGCTTTCTTT
TRBJ2-5 NA TRBD1 TRBV28 13 CASSQGAQKTQYF TGTGCCAGCTCGCAGGGGGCGCAGAAGACCCAGTACTTC
TRBJ1-4 NA NA TRBV12-3/TRBV12-4 13 CASSRATNEKLFF TGTGCCAGCAGTCGTGCAACTAATGAAAAACTGTTTTTT
TRBJ2-5 once TRBD2 TRBV11-1 14 CASSPTRGVETQYF TGTGCCAGCAGCCCCACGCGGGGGGTAGAGACCCAGTACTTC
TRBJ2-1 NA TRBD2 TRBV7-9 19 CASSLLRTSGTSSYNEQFF TGTGCCAGCAGCTTACTGAGGACTAGCGGGACGAGCTCCTACAATGAGCAGTTCTTC
TRBJ1-1 NA NA TRBV10-1 13 CASSPGLAGEAFF TGCGCCAGCAGCCCCGGGCTTGCGGGCGAAGCTTTCTTT
TRBJ1-2 few NA TRBV6-1 14 CASSEARGTYGYTF TGTGCCAGCAGTGAAGCGCGCGGGACCTATGGCTACACCTTC
TRBJ2-5 once TRBD1 TRBV5-1 14 CASTGTGVPETQYF TGCGCCAGCACAGGGACAGGGGTACCAGAGACCCAGTACTTC
TRBJ1-2 NA TRBD1 TRBV6-5 13 CASKGQGGYGYTF TGTGCCAGCAAGGGACAGGGAGGCTATGGCTACACCTTC
TRBJ2-1 NA NA TRBV11-2 15 CASSLQGRAGNEQFF TGTGCCAGCAGCTTACAGGGGAGGGCGGGCAATGAGCAGTTCTTC
TRBJ2-2 NA NA TRBV2 10 CASSLRELFF TGTGCCAGCAGTCTCCGGGAGCTGTTTTTT
TRBJ2-3 NA TRBD2 TRBV6-1 16 CASSAPGAGARFTQYF TGTGCCAGCAGTGCCCCCGGGGCGGGAGCCCGTTTTACGCAGTATTTT
TRBJ2-7 NA TRBD1 TRBV5-1 15 CASSSPGQGAYEQYF TGCGCCAGCAGCTCGCCGGGACAGGGGGCCTACGAGCAGTACTTC